This TCR beta chain was sequenced in a study of Graves' ophthalmopathy and Graves' hyperthyroidism. RNA transcripts provided the template for amplifying TCR beta CDR3 regions. Second-round multiplex PCR followed a first-round RT-PCR using HTBI primers. TCRdb processed the multiplex PCR reads anew with MiXCR; each CDR3 protein has one entry. The sample holds 150,000 to 200,000 distinct CDR3 sequences, 35% to 45% seen once. This clonotype came up many times. Antigen: not known. Regarding the study as a whole: Ophthalmopathy progression was predicted with 65% to 71% sensitivity and 72% to 80% specificity. Most thyroid clonotypes with frequency above 0.001 were detected in blood too.

V gave up 3 bases and J gave up 12 bases, with 9 bases separating them. The CDR3 is made up of 11 amino acids. PBMCs stemmed from around 10 ml of fresh peripheral blood. The rearrangement joins TRBV12-3 or TRBV12-4 to TRBJ1-5; D is unclear. Sequenced: peripheral blood. The TCR comes from a man aged 25 to 40 with Graves' ophthalmopathy. The CDR3: CASSFSGYQHF. Here the CDR3 DNA reads TGTGCCAGCAGTTTTTCCGGGTACCAGCATTTT.